This T cell receptor beta chain is drawn from a study of blood T cell repertoires in COVID-19. Study at large: Donors in the United States, Italy and Spain gave samples during acute or convalescent COVID-19. From T cells, B-cell-depleted T cells, or PBMCs came the material, which was cDNA or gDNA.

In germline, CDR1 is SEHNR, CDR2 FQNEAQ (reference sequence). V lost 5 bases to trimming and J lost 4 bases, with 12 bases between them. The CDR3 is 15 residues long. Method: immunoSEQ multiplex PCR; TCRdb's copy keeps in-frame clones and lacks some. The sample holds about 200,000 clones, about 88% seen once. Seattle cases were enrolled at active infection and followed longitudinally. The rearrangement joins TRBV7-9 to TRBJ2-6; D perhaps matches TRBD2 (5 bases). The sequence came from a woman aged 45-65 years with COVID-19, enrolled during active disease. The sample was peripheral blood. CDR3 in DNA: TGTGCCAGCAGCCGGGGTGCTTCCGGGGCCAACGTCCTGACTTTC. Protein product: CASSRGASGANVLTF.